One and the same sample provided the 19 T cell receptor beta chains below, sequenced in a study of T cells in Graves' hyperthyroidism and ophthalmopathy. Amplified TCR beta CDR3 regions came from RNA transcripts. In the first-round RT-PCR of the TCR CDR3, the HTBI primer set was used. MiXCR was run by TCRdb on the multiplex PCR reads, yielding one entry per CDR3 protein. The table has about 550,000 distinct CDR3 sequences, under 25% seen once. Source material: blood. These receptors were collected from a man aged 18 to 29 with Graves' hyperthyroidism.

A word on this clonotype: This may be a read error: a much more frequent sequence differs by one nucleotide. The chain couples TRBV4-1 to TRBJ1-5, with a possible D match to TRBD1 (6 bases). This CDR3 contains 14 residues. Germline lookup yields CDR1 MGHRA and CDR2 YSYEKL. This CDR3 is CVSSQTGHNQPQHF. The CDR3 DNA is TGCGTCAGCAGCCAGACAGGCCACAATCAGCCCCAGCATTTT.

The table lists this clonotype with many counts. The rearrangement uses TRBV28 and TRBJ2-4; D is perhaps TRBD1 (5 bases). Germline lookup yields CDR1 MDHEN and CDR2 SYDVKM. CDR3 length: 14 residues. Between the trimmed V and J ends, which lost 5 bases and 4 bases, there was a span of 12 bases. DNA for the CDR3: TGTGCCAGCAGTCCTGACAGAGTTAAAAACATTCAGTACTTC. Protein product: CASSPDRVKNIQYF.

The sample holds many counts of this clonotype. J is TRBJ2-7 and V is TRBV6-1; 8 positions match TRBD2. This CDR3 is built from 14 residues. The J segment lost 7 bases and the V segment lost 6 bases, leaving 11 bases of the junction unmatched. From germline, CDR1 is MNHNS and CDR2 SASEGT. The CDR3 protein is CASRALGLAGEQYF. As DNA, the CDR3 is TGTGCCAGCAGGGCCCTGGGGCTAGCGGGTGAGCAGTACTTC.

This clonotype was seen many times. The rearrangement uses TRBV12-3 or TRBV12-4 and TRBJ1-2, with D maybe TRBD1 (6 bases). The V gene lost 4 bases and the J gene lost 8 bases, with 11 bases spanning the gap. The CDR3 sequence is 12 residues long. This chain's CDR3 is CASSYPGVGYTF. In nucleotides, the CDR3 is TGTGCCAGCAGTTACCCAGGGGTAGGCTACACCTTC.

Turning to this clonotype: A read error may produce the germline difference seen at one junction end. J is TRBJ1-5 and V is TRBV12-3 or TRBV12-4; TRBD1 aligns across 7 bases. There are 13 residues in the CDR3. The CDR3 DNA is TGTGCCATCAGTCCGGGGACAGTTCAGCCCCAGCATTTT. Protein: CAISPGTVQPQHF.

The J gene is TRBJ1-5, the V gene TRBV6-4, with TRBD1 as a possible D gene (6 bases). The CDR3 length is 14 residues. Per germline, CDR1 MRHNA and CDR2 SNTAGT. Trimming took 7 bases from V and 4 from J, leaving 14 bases between them. The CDR3 coding sequence is TGTGCCAGCAAGGGGGAGGGAAAAAATCAGCCCCAGCATTTT. It codes for CASKGEGKNQPQHF.

This clonotype was seen a few times. The chain carries TRBV19 and TRBJ2-2; D gene uncertain. With 9 bases removed from V and 0 bases from J, the gap between germline ends came to 14 bases. Germline V gene sequence: CDR1 LNHDA, CDR2 SQIVND (reference sequence). The CDR3 is 15 amino acids. Here the CDR3 reads CASSPFQTNTGELFF. DNA for the CDR3: TGTGCCAGCAGCCCGTTTCAGACGAACACCGGGGAGCTGTTTTTT.

This chain uses TRBV28 with TRBJ2-5; D call uncertain. V lost 6 bases and J lost 5, with 16 bases in between. CDR3 length: 14 residues. Germline values: CDR1 MDHEN, CDR2 SYDVKM. This CDR3 reads CASRPPGPKETQYF. The CDR3 region has the DNA TGTGCCAGCAGACCCCCGGGTCCGAAGGAGACCCAGTACTTC.

This clonotype has ten or more counts. The chain combines TRBV5-1 with TRBJ2-2; TRBD1 matches 8 bases. The CDR3 spans 16 residues. V trimming: 4 bases; J trimming: 0 bases; junction bases outside the gene matches: 5. Per the germline V gene, CDR1 is SGHRS and CDR2 is YFSETQ. CDR3 in amino acids: CASSTTGGTNTGELFF. CDR3 in DNA: TGCGCCAGCAGCACCACAGGGGGAACGAACACCGGGGAGCTGTTTTTT.

This clonotype was found many times. Here the CDR3 reads CASTDRSYGYTF. The CDR3, as DNA: TGTGCCAGTACGGACAGGAGCTATGGCTACACCTTC. The chain uses TRBV19 and TRBJ1-2, with 7 positions matching TRBD1. Germline values: CDR1 LNHDA, CDR2 SQIVND (reference sequence). The ends lost 7 bases at V and 4 bases at J; junction bases unmatched: 3. There are 12 residues in the CDR3.

This clonotype was recorded many times. CDR3 sequence (DNA): TGTGCCACCAGTGACCGGACAGGGGTTAATTCACCCCTCCACTTT. Translation: CATSDRTGVNSPLHF. The V gene is TRBV24-1, the J gene TRBJ1-6; TRBD1 matches 9 bases. J lost 6 bases, V lost 4 bases, and 3 bases had no gene match. CDR1 and CDR2 (germline): KGHDR, SFDVKD. The CDR3 consists of 15 residues.

V gene TRBV11-2 combines with J gene TRBJ2-2, with D possibly matching TRBD2 (5 bases). The ends were cut back, 3 bases at V and 1 base at J, with 12 bases in the middle. The CDR3 covers 16 residues. CDR1 SGHAT and CDR2 FQNNGV come from the germline V gene. This CDR3 is CASSLKSSRNTGELFF. The CDR3 region has the DNA TGTGCCAGCAGCTTGAAATCTAGCCGGAACACCGGGGAGCTGTTTTTT. The full variable domain, completed using reference TRBV11-2 and TRBJ2-2, is EAGVAQSPRYKIIEKRQSVAFWCNPISGHATLYWYQQILGQGPKLLIQFQNNGVVDDSQLPKDRFSAERLKGVDSTLKIQPAKLEDSAVYLCASSLKSSRNTGELFFGEGSRLTVL.

The chain is built from TRBV30 and TRBJ2-2, with D possibly being TRBD2 (6 bases). The CDR3 covers 13 residues. V lost 4 bases to trimming and J lost 5 bases, with 11 bases between them. Looked up from germline, CDR1 is GTSNPN and CDR2 is SVGIG (reference sequence). The CDR3 loop is CAWTLGLTGELFF. The CDR3 DNA is TGTGCCTGGACCTTGGGACTTACCGGGGAGCTGTTTTTT.

The J gene is TRBJ2-5, the V gene TRBV14; D gene ambiguous. Trimming left V 1 base short and J 7 bases short, with 10 bases between. The CDR3 length is 13 residues. The germline V gene encodes CDR1 SGHDN and CDR2 FVKESK. The CDR3 reads CASSQGQRGTQYF. The CDR3, as DNA: TGTGCCAGCAGCCAAGGCCAACGTGGGACCCAGTACTTC.

This clonotype was detected ten times or more. The chain's CDR3 is CASSLGIRRDPEETQYF. The DNA for the CDR3 is TGTGCCAGCAGCTTAGGGATCCGCCGGGACCCAGAAGAGACCCAGTACTTC. V and J are TRBV7-9 and TRBJ2-5; D possibly uses TRBD1 or TRBD2 (5 bases each). V was trimmed by 1 base and J by 3 bases, leaving 18 bases between them. CDR3 length: 17 amino acids. Germline V lookup: CDR1 SEHNR, CDR2 FQNEAQ (reference sequence).

This clonotype was counted ten times or more. This chain joins TRBV12-3 or TRBV12-4 and TRBJ1-1; 7 bases align to TRBD1. The ends lost 6 bases at V and 6 bases at J; junction bases unmatched: 1. The CDR3 runs to 11 residues. The CDR3 DNA is TGTGCCAGCAGGGACAGGTCTGAAGCTTTCTTT. Its protein product is CASRDRSEAFF.

The gene calls are TRBV11-2 and TRBJ2-5; 10 bases line up with TRBD2. Germline V gives CDR1 SGHAT, CDR2 FQNNGV. V gave up 5 bases and J gave up 7 bases; unmatched junction bases: 7. This CDR3 has 14 residues. CDR3 in DNA: TGTGCCAGCAGCCTCGTGAGCGGGGGGGGGACCCAGTACTTC. It codes for CASSLVSGGGTQYF.

The chain couples TRBV28 to TRBJ2-5; D might be TRBD2 (5 bases). The CDR3 loop spans 14 amino acids. Looked up from germline, CDR1 is MDHEN and CDR2 is SYDVKM. V was shortened by 7 bases and J by 4 bases, with 16 bases between the two germline ends. The CDR3 here is CASTPAVGRETQYF. CDR3 DNA: TGTGCCAGCACCCCAGCCGTAGGGAGAGAGACCCAGTACTTC.

This clonotype was seen repeatedly, ten times or more. The chain couples TRBV29-1 to TRBJ2-7; D assignment may be TRBD1 or TRBD2 (5 bases each). The V end was cut by 5 bases, the J end by 3 bases, with 17 bases between. The CDR3 is made up of 14 amino acids. Germline V gives CDR1 SQVTM, CDR2 ANQGSEA. The CDR3 loop reads CSVSGTVEDYEQYF. CDR3 DNA: TGCAGCGTTTCCGGGACGGTGGAGGACTACGAGCAGTACTTC.